The T cell receptor beta chain described here comes from a study of blood T cell repertoires in COVID-19. Seattle cases were enrolled at active infection and followed longitudinally. In the source study's methods: Estimates of nucleated cell counts were drawn from the amplification of reference gene primers. TCRdb keeps only in-frame clones here, not all; method: immunoSEQ multiplex PCR. That table furnishes V, J and clone size, whereas the DNA furnished D and trimming. The table records about 300,000 clones, under 90% of them present only once. Trimming stripped 0 bases from V and 0 bases from J, with 11 bases between. From germline, CDR1 is LGHDT and CDR2 YNNKEL (reference sequence). CDR3 length equals 17 residues.

The V and J genes are TRBV3-1 (or the pseudogene TRBV3-2) and TRBJ1-4; D possibly corresponds to TRBD1 (6 bases). The sequencing input was peripheral blood. The receptor was isolated from a woman between 25 and 40 years old with COVID-19, enrolled during active disease. Written as DNA, the CDR3 is TGTGCCAGCAGCCAAGAAACAGGGCCTACAACTAATGAAAAACTGTTTTTT. This translates into CASSQETGPTTNEKLFF.